This T cell receptor beta chain is drawn from a study of blood T cell repertoires in COVID-19. Background on the study: The study drew acute and convalescent COVID-19 samples from the United States, Italy and Spain. T cells, B-cell-depleted T cells, or PBMCs provided the cDNA or gDNA that served as material.

Original data processing: Reference gene primers were amplified, and this amplification served to estimate nucleated cell counts. Profiling relied on immunoSEQ multiplex PCR, and the TCRdb table lists in-frame clones only, not all of them. Clone size and V and J calls were adopted from that table, with D and trimming inferred from the DNA. The data show approximately 14,000 clones, around 80% seen once. The specimen was peripheral blood. The sequence derives from a human donor in a cohort sampled during active COVID-19.

CDR3 bases: TGTGCCAGCAGTCGATCCAGGAACAATGAAAAACTGTTTTTT. Residues: CASSRSRNNEKLFF. The V gene is TRBV6-6, the J gene TRBJ1-4, with D uncertain. The germline CDR1 and CDR2 sequences are MNHNY and SVGAGI (reference sequence). V lost 5 bases and J lost 5, with 12 bases in between. This CDR3 is 14 amino acids long.